The text below deals with one T cell receptor (beta chain). The sample comes from a study of immune evolution from preneoplasia to lung adenocarcinoma. Sequencing used immunoSEQ multiplex PCR; TCRdb keeps in-frame clones, though not all of them. The data contain approximately 5,900 clones, approximately 80% of them seen just once; the ten biggest clones take up over 6%. Sequences were obtained from FFPE adjacent normal lung tissue. This TCR was sampled from a donor at least 70 years old with lung adenocarcinoma.

The CDR3 loop is CAISEMVVDEAFF. The CDR3 DNA reads as TGTGCCATCAGTGAGATGGTAGTGGATGAAGCTTTCTTT. J is TRBJ1-1 and V is TRBV10-3; D is unclear. V lost 2 bases, J lost 7 bases, and 11 bases lay in between. The CDR3 consists of 13 residues. Germline loops: CDR1 ENHRY, CDR2 SYGVKD.